These T cell receptor beta chains were read from a single sample in a study of blood T cell repertoires in COVID-19. Produced via immunoSEQ multiplex PCR; TCRdb's table is partial and in-frame only. Here the sample spans about 300,000 clones, over 75% being singletons. Sequenced: PBMCs or T cells enriched from blood (not recorded which). The receptors here all came from a woman younger than 30 who had recovered from COVID-19. The CDR3 runs from the conserved cysteine through the conserved F or W. Clone size appears in some rows only: once, few, many, or a class for an expanded clone.

clone size	V gene	J gene	CDR3 protein
-	TRBV7-2	TRBJ2-7	CASSSPGDGAYEQYF
-	TRBV6-5	TRBJ1-1	CASSSGQTRNTEAFF
-	TRBV6-5	TRBJ2-5	CASSSYQETQYF
-	TRBV9	TRBJ1-1	CASSVDQGGETEAFF
-	TRBV12-5	TRBJ1-2	CASGLVQLDGYTF
-	TRBV28	TRBJ1-4	CASSMTGTLANEKLFF
-	TRBV29-1	TRBJ1-2	CSVDVGTGRYGYTF
-	TRBV2	TRBJ2-1	CASSFWDRYNEQFF
-	TRBV3-1/TRBV3-2	TRBJ1-5	CASSQGGQGDQPQHF
-	TRBV11-2	TRBJ2-7	CASSPGQGEVYEQYF
-	TRBV6-6	TRBJ2-1	CASSHGWTSGANNEQFF
-	TRBV12-3/TRBV12-4	TRBJ1-1	CASSVTGNTEAFF
once	TRBV27	TRBJ2-1	CASSFLGLAGPLYNEQFF
-	TRBV2	TRBJ2-1	CASSGRGGPNEQFF
-	TRBV28	TRBJ2-3	CASSSQGMDTQYF
-	TRBV6-5	TRBJ1-4	CASRREGNRVEKLFF
-	TRBV4-1	TRBJ1-2	CASSQAPSYGYTF
-	TRBV9	TRBJ2-1	CASSGGAGGGHEQFF
-	TRBV4-1	TRBJ1-3	CASSQSDRETGNTIYF
-	TRBV7-3	TRBJ2-6	CASSQDQAGVLTF
-	TRBV7-9	TRBJ1-2	CASSPGNPVYGYTF
-	TRBV7-9	TRBJ1-2	CASSRDTGYTF
-	TRBV6-8	TRBJ2-3	CASSCGQGAITPHTDTQYF
-	TRBV28	TRBJ2-7	CASSPGRGTGGYEQYF
-	TRBV7-2	TRBJ2-2	CASSLLVAGELFF
-	TRBV28	TRBJ1-4	CASSLFIGEGEKLFF
-	TRBV18	TRBJ1-2	CASSPTVSNYGYTF
-	TRBV3-1/TRBV3-2	TRBJ1-2	CASSQATRVGGYTF
-	TRBV27	TRBJ2-3	CASSFGGTTGTDTQYF
-	TRBV5-6	TRBJ2-4	CASSELGNIQYF
-	TRBV6-1	TRBJ1-5	CASSEVRGGTGYFSNQPQHF
-	TRBV7-9	TRBJ1-3	CASSPAPGQGNSGNTIYF